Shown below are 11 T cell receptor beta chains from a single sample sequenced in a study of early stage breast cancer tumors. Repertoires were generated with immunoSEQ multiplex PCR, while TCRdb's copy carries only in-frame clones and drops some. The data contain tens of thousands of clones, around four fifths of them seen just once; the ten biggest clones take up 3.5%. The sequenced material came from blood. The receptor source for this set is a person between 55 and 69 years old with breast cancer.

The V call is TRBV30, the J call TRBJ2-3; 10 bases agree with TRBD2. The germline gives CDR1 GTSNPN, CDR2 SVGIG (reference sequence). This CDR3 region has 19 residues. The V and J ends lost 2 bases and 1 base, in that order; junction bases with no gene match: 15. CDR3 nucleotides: TGTGCCTGGAGTCCCTCCAGCGGGGGGGCCTTAGGACGCACAGATACGCAGTATTTT. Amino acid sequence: CAWSPSSGGALGRTDTQYF. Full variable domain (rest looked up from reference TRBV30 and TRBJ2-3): SQTIHQWPATLVQPVGSPLSLECTVEGTSNPNLYWYRQAAGRGLQLLFYSVGIGQISSEVPQNLSASRPQDRQFILSSKKLLLSDSGFYLCAWSPSSGGALGRTDTQYFGPGTRLTVL.

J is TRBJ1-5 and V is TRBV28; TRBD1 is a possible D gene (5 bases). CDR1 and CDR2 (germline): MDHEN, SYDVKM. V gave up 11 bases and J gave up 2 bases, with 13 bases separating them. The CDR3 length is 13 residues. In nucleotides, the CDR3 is TGTGCCGCCGGGGCAGGTCGCAATCAGCCCCAGCATTTT. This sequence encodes CAAGAGRNQPQHF.

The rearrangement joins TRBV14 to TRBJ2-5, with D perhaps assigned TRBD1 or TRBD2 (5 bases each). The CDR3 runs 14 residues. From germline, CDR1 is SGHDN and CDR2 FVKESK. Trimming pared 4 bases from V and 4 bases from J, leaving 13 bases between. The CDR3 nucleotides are TGTGCCAGCAGCCCTCTTGGGGGACGAGAGACCCAGTACTTC. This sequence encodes CASSPLGGRETQYF.

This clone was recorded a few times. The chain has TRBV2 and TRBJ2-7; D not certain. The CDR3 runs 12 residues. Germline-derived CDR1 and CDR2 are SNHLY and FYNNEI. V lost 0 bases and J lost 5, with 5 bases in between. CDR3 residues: CASSEALHEQYF. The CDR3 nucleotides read TGTGCCAGCAGTGAAGCGCTCCACGAGCAGTACTTC.

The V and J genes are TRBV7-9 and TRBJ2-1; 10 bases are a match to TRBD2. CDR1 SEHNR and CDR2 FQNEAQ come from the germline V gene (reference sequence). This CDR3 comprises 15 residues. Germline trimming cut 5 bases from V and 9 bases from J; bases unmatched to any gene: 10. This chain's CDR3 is CASSPAGLAGGEQFF. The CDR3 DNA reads TGTGCCAGCAGCCCTGCTGGGTTAGCGGGAGGTGAGCAGTTCTTC. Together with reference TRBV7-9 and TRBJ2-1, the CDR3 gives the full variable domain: DTGVSQNPRHKITKRGQNVTFRCDPISEHNRLYWYRQTLGQGPEFLTYFQNEAQLEKSRLLSDRFSAERPKGSFSTLEIQRTEQGDSAMYLCASSPAGLAGGEQFFGPGTRLTVL.

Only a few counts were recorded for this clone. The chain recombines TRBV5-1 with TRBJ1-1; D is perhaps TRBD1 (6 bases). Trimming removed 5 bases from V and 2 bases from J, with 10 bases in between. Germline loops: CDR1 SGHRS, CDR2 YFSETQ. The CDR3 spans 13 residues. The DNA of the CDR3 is TGCGCCAGCAGTAACAGGGACAACACTGAAGCTTTCTTT. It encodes CASSNRDNTEAFF.

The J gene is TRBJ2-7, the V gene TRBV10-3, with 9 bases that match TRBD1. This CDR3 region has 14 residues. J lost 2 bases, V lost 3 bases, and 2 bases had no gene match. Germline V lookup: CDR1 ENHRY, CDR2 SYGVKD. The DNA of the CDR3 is TGTGCCATCAGTGACGGGACAGGGACCTACGAGCAGTACTTC. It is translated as CAISDGTGTYEQYF.

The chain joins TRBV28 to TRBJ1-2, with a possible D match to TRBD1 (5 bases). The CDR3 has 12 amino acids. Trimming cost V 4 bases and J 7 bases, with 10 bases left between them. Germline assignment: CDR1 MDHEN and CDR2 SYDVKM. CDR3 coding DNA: TGTGCCAGCAGTTCCAGGGCGATTGGCTACACCTTC. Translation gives CASSSRAIGYTF.

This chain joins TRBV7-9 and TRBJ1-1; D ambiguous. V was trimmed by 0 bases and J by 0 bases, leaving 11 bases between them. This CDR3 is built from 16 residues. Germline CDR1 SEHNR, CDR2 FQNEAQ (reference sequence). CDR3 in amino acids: CASSLARQFMNTEAFF. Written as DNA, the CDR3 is TGTGCCAGCAGCTTAGCAAGGCAGTTCATGAACACTGAAGCTTTCTTT.

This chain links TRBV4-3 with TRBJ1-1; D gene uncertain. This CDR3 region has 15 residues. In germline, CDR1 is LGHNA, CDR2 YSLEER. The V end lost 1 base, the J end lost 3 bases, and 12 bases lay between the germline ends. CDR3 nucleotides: TGCGCCAGCAGCCAAGTTCTGGGTGACGACACTGAAGCTTTCTTT. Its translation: CASSQVLGDDTEAFF.

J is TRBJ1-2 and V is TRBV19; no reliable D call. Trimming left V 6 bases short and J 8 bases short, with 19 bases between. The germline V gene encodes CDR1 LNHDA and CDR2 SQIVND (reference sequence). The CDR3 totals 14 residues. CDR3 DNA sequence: TGTGCCAGTAGCCCTATTCCCAGAGGGCTGGGCTACACCTTC. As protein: CASSPIPRGLGYTF.